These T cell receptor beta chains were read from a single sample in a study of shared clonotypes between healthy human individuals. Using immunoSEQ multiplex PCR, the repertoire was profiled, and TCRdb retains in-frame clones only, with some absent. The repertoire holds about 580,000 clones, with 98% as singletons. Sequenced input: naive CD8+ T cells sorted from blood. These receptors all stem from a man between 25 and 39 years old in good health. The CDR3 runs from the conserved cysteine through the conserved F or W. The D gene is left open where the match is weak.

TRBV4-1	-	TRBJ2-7	CASSQEGRLYEQYF	TGCGCCAGCAGCCAGGAGGGACGGCTCTACGAGCAGTACTTC
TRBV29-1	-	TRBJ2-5	CSVVRSEETQYF	TGCAGCGTTGTACGTTCGGAAGAGACCCAGTACTTC
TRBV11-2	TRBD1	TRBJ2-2	CASSLESGTGGGGELFF	TGTGCCAGCAGCTTAGAGTCCGGGACAGGGGGAGGCGGGGAGCTGTTTTTT
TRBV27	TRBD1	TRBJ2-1	CASSLAGQGEFF	TGTGCCAGCAGTTTGGCGGGACAGGGAGAGTTCTTC
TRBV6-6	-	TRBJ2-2	CASRQGGELFF	TGTGCCAGCAGACAGGGCGGGGAGCTGTTTTTT
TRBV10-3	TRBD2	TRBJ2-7	CAISESSVASGAYEQYF	TGTGCCATCAGTGAGTCGAGCGTCGCTAGCGGGGCGTACGAGCAGTACTTC
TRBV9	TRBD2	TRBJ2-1	CASSVWGQATSGIKNEQFF	TGTGCCAGCAGCGTATGGGGACAAGCGACTAGCGGGATAAAAAATGAGCAGTTCTTC
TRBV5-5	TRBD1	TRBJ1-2	CASSWTGSNYGYTF	TGTGCCAGCAGCTGGACAGGGTCTAACTATGGCTACACCTTC
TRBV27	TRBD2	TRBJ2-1	CASSLALTSGSPEQFF	TGTGCCAGCAGTTTGGCCCTGACTAGCGGGAGCCCTGAGCAGTTCTTC
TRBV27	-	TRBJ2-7	CASASYEQYF	TGTGCCAGCGCCTCCTACGAGCAGTACTTC
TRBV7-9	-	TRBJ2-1	CASSPPEGLNEQFF	TGTGCCAGCAGCCCTCCCGAGGGCCTGAATGAGCAGTTCTTC
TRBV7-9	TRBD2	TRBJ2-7	CASSEGLVYEQYF	TGTGCCAGCAGCGAAGGACTAGTATACGAGCAGTACTTC
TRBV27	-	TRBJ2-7	CASSSGTTYTYEQYF	TGTGCCAGCAGTTCCGGGACCACTTACACCTACGAGCAGTACTTC
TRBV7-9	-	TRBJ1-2	CASSPVAGVYGYTF	TGTGCCAGCAGCCCCGTGGCAGGGGTCTATGGCTACACCTTC
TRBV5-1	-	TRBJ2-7	CASSWGVDKNYEQYF	TGCGCCAGCAGCTGGGGGGTAGACAAGAACTACGAGCAGTACTTC
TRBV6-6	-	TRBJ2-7	CASASTYEQYF	TGTGCCAGTGCTAGCACCTACGAGCAGTACTTC
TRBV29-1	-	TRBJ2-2	CSVASSATGELFF	TGCAGCGTTGCTTCGTCGGCAACCGGGGAGCTGTTTTTT
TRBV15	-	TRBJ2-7	CATSRDKVGLMGYEQYF	TGTGCCACCAGCAGAGACAAAGTGGGTCTGATGGGCTACGAGCAGTACTTC
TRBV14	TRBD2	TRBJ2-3	CASSPHGLAGADTQYF	TGTGCCAGCAGCCCTCACGGACTAGCGGGAGCGGATACGCAGTATTTT
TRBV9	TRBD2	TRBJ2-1	CASAKVASGSRVEQFF	TGTGCCAGCGCTAAGGTTGCTAGCGGGAGTAGGGTTGAGCAGTTCTTC
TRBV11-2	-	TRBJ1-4	CASRTYIDEKLFF	TGTGCCAGCAGGACCTACATAGATGAAAAACTGTTTTTT
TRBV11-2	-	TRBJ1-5	CASSSSRLNQPQHF	TGTGCCAGCAGCTCAAGCCGGCTTAATCAGCCCCAGCATTTT
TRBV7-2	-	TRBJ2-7	CASSSFSSYEQYF	TGTGCCAGCAGCTCTTTTTCCTCCTACGAGCAGTACTTC
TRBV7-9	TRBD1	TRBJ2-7	CASRGQGAYEQYF	TGTGCCAGCAGAGGACAGGGGGCCTACGAGCAGTACTTC